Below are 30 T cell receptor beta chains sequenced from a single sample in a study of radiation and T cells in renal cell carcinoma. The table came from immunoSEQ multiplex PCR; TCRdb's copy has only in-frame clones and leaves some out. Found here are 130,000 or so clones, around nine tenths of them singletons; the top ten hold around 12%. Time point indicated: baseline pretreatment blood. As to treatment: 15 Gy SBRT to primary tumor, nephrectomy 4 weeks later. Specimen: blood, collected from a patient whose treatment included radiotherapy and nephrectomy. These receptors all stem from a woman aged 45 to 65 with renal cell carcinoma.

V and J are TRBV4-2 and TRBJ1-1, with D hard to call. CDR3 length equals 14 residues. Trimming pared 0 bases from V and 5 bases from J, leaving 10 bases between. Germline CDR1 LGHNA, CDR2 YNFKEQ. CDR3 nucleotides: TGTGCCAGCAGCCAAGATCCACGAACTACTGAAGCTTTCTTT. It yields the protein CASSQDPRTTEAFF.

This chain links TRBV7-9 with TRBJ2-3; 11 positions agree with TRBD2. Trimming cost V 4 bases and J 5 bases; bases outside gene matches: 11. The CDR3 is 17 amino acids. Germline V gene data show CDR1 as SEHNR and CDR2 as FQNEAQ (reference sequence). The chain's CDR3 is CASSWGGASGGIDTQYF. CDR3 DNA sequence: TGTGCCAGCAGCTGGGGTGGGGCTAGCGGGGGGATAGATACGCAGTATTTT.

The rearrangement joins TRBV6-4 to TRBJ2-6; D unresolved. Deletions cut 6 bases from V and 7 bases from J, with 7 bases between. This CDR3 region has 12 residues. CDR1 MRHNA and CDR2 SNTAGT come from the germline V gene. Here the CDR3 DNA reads TGTGCCAGCAGGGCGTCAGCCAACGTCCTGACTTTC. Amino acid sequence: CASRASANVLTF.

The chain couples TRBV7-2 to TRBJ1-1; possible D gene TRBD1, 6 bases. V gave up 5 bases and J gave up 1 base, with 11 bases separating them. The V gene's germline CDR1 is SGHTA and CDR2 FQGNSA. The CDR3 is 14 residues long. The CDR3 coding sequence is TGTGCCAGCAGCAGGGAGGGGGGGAACACTGAAGCTTTCTTT. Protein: CASSREGGNTEAFF.

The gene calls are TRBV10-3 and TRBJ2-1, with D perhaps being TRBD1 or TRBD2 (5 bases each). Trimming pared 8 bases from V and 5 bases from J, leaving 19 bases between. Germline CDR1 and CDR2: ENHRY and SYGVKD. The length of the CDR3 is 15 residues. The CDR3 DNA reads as TGTGCCATCCGCTTTGGGACCAACAACGACAATGAGCAGTTCTTC. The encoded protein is CAIRFGTNNDNEQFF.

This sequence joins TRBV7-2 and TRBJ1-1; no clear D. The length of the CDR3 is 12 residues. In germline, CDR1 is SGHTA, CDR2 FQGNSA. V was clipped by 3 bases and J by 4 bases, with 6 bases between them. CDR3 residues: CASSFGFTEAFF. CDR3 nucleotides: TGTGCCAGCAGCTTTGGGTTCACTGAAGCTTTCTTT.

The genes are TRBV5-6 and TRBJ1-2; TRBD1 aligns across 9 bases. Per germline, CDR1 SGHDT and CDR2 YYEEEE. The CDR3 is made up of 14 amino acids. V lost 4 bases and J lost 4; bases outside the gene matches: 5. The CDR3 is CASSADRGAYGYTF. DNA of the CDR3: TGTGCCAGCAGCGCGGACAGGGGAGCCTATGGCTACACCTTC.

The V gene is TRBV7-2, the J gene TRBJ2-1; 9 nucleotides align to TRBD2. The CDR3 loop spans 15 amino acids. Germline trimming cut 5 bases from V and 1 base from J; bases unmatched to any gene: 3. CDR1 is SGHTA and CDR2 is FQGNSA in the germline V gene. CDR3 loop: CASSPSGVSYNEQFF. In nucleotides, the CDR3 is TGTGCCAGCAGCCCTAGCGGGGTTTCCTACAATGAGCAGTTCTTC.

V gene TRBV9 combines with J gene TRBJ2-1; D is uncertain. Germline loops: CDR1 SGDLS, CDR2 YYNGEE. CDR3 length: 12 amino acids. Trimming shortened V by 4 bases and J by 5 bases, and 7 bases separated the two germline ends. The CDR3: CASSPAHNEQFF. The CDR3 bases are TGTGCCAGCAGCCCCGCCCACAATGAGCAGTTCTTC.

The CDR3 DNA follows: TGTGCCAGCAGCTTACTCCCAGCCGGTCCCGGAAACACCATATATTTT. Amino acid sequence: CASSLLPAGPGNTIYF. The V gene is TRBV7-9, the J gene TRBJ1-3; D not certain. This CDR3 is built from 16 residues. Germline CDR1 SEHNR, CDR2 FQNEAQ (reference sequence). V lost 2 bases to trimming and J lost 4 bases, with 15 bases between them.

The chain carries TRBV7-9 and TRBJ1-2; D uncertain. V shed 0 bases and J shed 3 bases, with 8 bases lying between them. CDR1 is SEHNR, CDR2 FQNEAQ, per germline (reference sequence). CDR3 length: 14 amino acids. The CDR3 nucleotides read TGTGCCAGCAGCTTAGCGGCAGACTACTATGGCTACACCTTC. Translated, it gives CASSLAADYYGYTF.

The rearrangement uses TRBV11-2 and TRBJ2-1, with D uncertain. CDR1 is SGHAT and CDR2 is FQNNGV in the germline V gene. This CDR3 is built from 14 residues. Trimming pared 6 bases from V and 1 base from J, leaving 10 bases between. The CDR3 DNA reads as TGTGCCAGCAGACGACTGGCTTCCTACAATGAGCAGTTCTTC. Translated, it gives CASRRLASYNEQFF.

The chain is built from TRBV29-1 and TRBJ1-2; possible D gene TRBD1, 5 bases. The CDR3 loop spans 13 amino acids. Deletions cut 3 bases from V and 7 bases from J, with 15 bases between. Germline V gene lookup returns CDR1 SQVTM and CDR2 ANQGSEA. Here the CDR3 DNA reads TGCAGCGTTGACGGGGGGGTCTCACCTGGCTACACCTTC. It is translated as CSVDGGVSPGYTF.

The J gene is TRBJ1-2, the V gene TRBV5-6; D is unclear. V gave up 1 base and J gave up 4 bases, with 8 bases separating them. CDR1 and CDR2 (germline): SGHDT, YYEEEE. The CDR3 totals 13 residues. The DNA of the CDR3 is TGTGCCAGCAGCTTGACACTCACCTATGGCTACACCTTC. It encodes CASSLTLTYGYTF.

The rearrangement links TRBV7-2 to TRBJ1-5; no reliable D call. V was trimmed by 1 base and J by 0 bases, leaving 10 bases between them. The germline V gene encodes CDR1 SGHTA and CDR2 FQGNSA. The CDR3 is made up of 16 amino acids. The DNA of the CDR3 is TGTGCCAGCAGCTTAGAGGGCAGTTATAGCAATCAGCCCCAGCATTTT. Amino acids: CASSLEGSYSNQPQHF.

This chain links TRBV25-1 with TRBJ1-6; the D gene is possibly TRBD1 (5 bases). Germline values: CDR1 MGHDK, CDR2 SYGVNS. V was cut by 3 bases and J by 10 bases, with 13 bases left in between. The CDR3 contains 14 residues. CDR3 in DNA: TGTGCCAGCAGTGAGCTCAAAGGGGACTCACCCCTCCACTTT. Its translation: CASSELKGDSPLHF.

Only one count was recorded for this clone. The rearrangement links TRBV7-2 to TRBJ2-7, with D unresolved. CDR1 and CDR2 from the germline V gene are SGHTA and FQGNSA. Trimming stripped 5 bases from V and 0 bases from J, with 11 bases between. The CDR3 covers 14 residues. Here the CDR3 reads CASSDPPFSYEQYF. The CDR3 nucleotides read TGTGCCAGCAGCGACCCTCCCTTCTCCTACGAGCAGTACTTC. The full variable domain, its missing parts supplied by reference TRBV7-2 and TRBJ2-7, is GAGVSQSPSNKVTEKGKDVELRCDPISGHTALYWYRQSLGQGLEFLIYFQGNSAPDKSGLPSDRFSAERTGGSVSTLTIQRTQQEDSAVYLCASSDPPFSYEQYFGPGTRLTVT.

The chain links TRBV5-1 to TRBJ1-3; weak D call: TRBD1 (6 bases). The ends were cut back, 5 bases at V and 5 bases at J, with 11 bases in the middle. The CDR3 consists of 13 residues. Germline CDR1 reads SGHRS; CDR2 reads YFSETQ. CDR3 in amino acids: CASRQGIRNTIYF. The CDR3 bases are TGCGCCAGCAGGCAGGGGATCAGAAACACCATATATTTT.

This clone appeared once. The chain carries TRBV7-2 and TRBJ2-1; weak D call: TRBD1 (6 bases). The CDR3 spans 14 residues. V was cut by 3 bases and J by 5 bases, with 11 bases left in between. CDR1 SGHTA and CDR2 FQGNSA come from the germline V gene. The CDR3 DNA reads TGTGCCAGCAGCTTCGAGTACAGGGACAATGAGCAGTTCTTC. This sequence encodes CASSFEYRDNEQFF.

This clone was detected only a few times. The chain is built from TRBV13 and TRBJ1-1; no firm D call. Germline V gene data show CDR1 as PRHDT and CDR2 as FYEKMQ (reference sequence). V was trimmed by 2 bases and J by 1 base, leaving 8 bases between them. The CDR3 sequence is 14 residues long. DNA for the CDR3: TGTGCCAGCAGCTTAAGCGGCTGGAACACTGAAGCTTTCTTT. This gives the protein CASSLSGWNTEAFF.

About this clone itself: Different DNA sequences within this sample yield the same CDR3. CDR3 region: CASSLDGLAANTGELFF. CDR3 in DNA: TGCGCCAGCAGCTTGGACGGACTAGCGGCGAACACCGGGGAGCTGTTTTTT. The chain combines TRBV5-1 with TRBJ2-2; 10 nucleotides align to TRBD2. Germline CDR1 reads SGHRS; CDR2 reads YFSETQ. The CDR3 runs 17 residues. The J segment lost 0 bases and the V segment lost 0 bases, leaving 2 bases of the junction unmatched.

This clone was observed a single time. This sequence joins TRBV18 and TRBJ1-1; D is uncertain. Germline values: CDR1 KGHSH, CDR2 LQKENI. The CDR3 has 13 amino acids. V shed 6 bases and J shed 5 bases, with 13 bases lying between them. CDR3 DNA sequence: TGTGCCAGCTCGCTCGATGAGCGGACTGAAGCTTTCTTT. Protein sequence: CASSLDERTEAFF.

The CDR3 DNA follows: TGTGCCTGGAGTGCAGGGAACAATCAGCCCCAGCATTTT. This gives the protein CAWSAGNNQPQHF. The chain has TRBV30 and TRBJ1-5, with D perhaps matching TRBD1 (5 bases). Per the germline V gene, CDR1 is GTSNPN and CDR2 is SVGIG (reference sequence). The V end was cut by 1 base, the J end by 3 bases, with 7 bases between. The CDR3 sequence is 13 residues long. Full variable domain (missing parts from reference TRBV30 and TRBJ1-5): SQTIHQWPATLVQPVGSPLSLECTVEGTSNPNLYWYRQAAGRGLQLLFYSVGIGQISSEVPQNLSASRPQDRQFILSSKKLLLSDSGFYLCAWSAGNNQPQHFGDGTRLSIL.

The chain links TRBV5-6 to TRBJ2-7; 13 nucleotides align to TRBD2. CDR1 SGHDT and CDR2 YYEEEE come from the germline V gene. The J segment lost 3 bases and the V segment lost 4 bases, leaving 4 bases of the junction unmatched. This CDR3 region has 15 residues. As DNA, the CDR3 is TGTGCCAGCAGCCAGGGACTAGCGGGGATCTACGAGCAGTACTTC. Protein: CASSQGLAGIYEQYF. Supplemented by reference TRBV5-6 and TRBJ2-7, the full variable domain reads DAGVTQSPTHLIKTRGQQVTLRCSPKSGHDTVSWYQQALGQGPQFIFQYYEEEERQRGNFPDRFSGHQFPNYSSELNVNALLLGDSALYLCASSQGLAGIYEQYFGPGTRLTVT.

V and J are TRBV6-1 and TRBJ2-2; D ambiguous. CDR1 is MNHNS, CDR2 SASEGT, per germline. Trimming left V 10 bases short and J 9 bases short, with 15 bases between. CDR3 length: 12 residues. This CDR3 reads CATGPLSRELFF. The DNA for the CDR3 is TGTGCCACAGGTCCCCTAAGCAGGGAGCTGTTTTTT.

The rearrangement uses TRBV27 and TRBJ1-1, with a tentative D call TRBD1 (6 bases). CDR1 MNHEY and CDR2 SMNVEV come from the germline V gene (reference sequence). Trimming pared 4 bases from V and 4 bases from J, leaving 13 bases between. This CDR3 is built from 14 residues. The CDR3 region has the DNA TGTGCCAGCAGTTGGGGGGGCAAGGGCACTGAAGCTTTCTTT. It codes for CASSWGGKGTEAFF.

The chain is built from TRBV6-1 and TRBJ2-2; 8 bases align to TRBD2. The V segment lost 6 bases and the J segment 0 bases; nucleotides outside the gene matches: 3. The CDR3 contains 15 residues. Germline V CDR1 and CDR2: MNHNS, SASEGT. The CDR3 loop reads CASSLLAANTGELFF. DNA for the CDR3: TGTGCCAGCAGCTTACTAGCGGCGAACACCGGGGAGCTGTTTTTT.

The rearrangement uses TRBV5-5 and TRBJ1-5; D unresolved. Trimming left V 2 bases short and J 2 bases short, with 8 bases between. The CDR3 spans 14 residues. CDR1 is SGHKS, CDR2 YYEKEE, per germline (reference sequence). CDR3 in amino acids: CASSFEFGNQPQHF. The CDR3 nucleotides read TGTGCCAGCAGCTTTGAGTTCGGCAATCAGCCCCAGCATTTT.

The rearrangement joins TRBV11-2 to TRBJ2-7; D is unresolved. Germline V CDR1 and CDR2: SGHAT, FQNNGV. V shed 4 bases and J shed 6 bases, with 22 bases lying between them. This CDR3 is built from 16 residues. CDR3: CASSSPRGAPPSEQYF. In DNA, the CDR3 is TGTGCCAGCAGCTCCCCCCGTGGAGCCCCGCCGAGCGAGCAGTACTTC.

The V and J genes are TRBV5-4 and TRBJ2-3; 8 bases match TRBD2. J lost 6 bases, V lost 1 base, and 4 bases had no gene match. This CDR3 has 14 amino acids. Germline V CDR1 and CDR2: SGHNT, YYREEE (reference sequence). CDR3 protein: CASSLKLAGDTQYF. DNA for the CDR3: TGTGCCAGCAGCTTGAAGCTAGCGGGTGATACGCAGTATTTT.